The subject of this entry is one T cell receptor (beta chain). Antigen: not known. The data belong to a study of T cell repertoires in cytomegalovirus infection. Study information: Matching HLA type and CMV infection were both indicated by public TCR beta signatures.

With 5 bases clipped from V and 0 bases from J, the junction kept 4 bases outside the gene matches. This CDR3 comprises 15 residues. CDR1 and CDR2 (germline): LNHDA, SQIVND (reference sequence). Study conclusions and caveats: Dominant in the ex vivo response were TCR beta clonotypes restricted by HLA-C and specific for CMV. Adding up the frequency of public TCR beta families identified people who carried CMV plus the relevant HLA.

TCRdb called the reads again in MiXCR, with one record for every CDR3 protein. This repertoire shows about 740,000 distinct CDR3 sequences, under 40% found once; its top ten account for roughly 2.9%. The chain carries TRBV19 and TRBJ2-1, with TRBD2 identical over 7 bases. The source of this sequence is a human donor in good health (CMV status not recorded). Some clones in this sample may be carry-over from other donors' samples. Sequenced input: PBMCs. For the CDR3, the DNA is TGTGCCAGTAGTGTCAGCGGGAACTCCTACAATGAGCAGTTCTTC. Residues: CASSVSGNSYNEQFF.